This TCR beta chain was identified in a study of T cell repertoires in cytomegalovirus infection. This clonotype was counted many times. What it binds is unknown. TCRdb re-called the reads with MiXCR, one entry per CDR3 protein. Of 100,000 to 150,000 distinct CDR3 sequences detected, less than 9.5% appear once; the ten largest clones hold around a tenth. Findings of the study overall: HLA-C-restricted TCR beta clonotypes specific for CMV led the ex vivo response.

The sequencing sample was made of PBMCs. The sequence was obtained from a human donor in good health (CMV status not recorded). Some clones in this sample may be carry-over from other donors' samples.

The CDR3 reads CASTGGDRGRREQYF. CDR3 DNA: TGTGCCAGCACGGGAGGGGACAGGGGGCGGAGGGAGCAGTACTTC. This chain connects TRBV6-1 to TRBJ2-7; 12 bases line up with TRBD1. CDR3 size: 15 residues. The V segment lost 7 bases and the J segment 7 bases; nucleotides outside the gene matches: 11. The germline V gene has CDR1 MNHNS and CDR2 SASEGT.